The clone carrying this T cell receptor beta chain was observed a single time. The data were obtained in a study of cytomegalovirus exposure and HLA in healthy donors. Germline assignment: CDR1 LGHNA and CDR2 YNFKEQ. J was trimmed by 1 base and V by 1 base; bases with no gene match: 6. There are 17 residues in the CDR3. This PCR relied on a set of 60 Vbeta primers and 13 Jbeta primers. The method was immunoSEQ multiplex PCR; TCRdb's version includes in-frame clones alone and lacks a portion of them. In the table there are some 190,000 clones, roughly four fifths of which are singletons. Sequencing was performed on PBMCs. This receptor was identified in a woman in her 30s in good health and CMV-seropositive. The chain employs TRBV4-2 and TRBJ2-2, with TRBD2 identical over 7 bases. The CDR3 loop reads CASSQGLATMNTGELFF. CDR3 DNA: TGTGCCAGCAGCCAAGGACTAGCTACGATGAACACCGGGGAGCTGTTTTTT.